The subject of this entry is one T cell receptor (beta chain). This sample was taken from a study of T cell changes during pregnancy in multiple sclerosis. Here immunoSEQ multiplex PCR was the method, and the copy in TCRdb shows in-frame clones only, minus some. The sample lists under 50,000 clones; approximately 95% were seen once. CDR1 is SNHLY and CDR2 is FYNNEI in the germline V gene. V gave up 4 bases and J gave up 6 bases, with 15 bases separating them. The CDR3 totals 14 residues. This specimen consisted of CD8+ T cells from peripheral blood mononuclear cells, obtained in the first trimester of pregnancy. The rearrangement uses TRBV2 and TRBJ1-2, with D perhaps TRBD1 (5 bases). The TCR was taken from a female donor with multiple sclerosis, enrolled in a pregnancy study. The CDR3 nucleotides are TGTGCCAGCAGTGGGTATCTGGGGGGAGATGGCTACACCTTC. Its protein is CASSGYLGGDGYTF.